A selection of T cell receptor beta chains follows, all from one sample in a study of cytomegalovirus exposure and HLA in healthy donors. Profiling relied on immunoSEQ multiplex PCR, and the TCRdb table lists in-frame clones only, not all of them. The sample includes 120,000 or so clones, less than 90% of them seen just once. Material: PBMCs. Every receptor here comes from a man aged 45-60 years in good health and CMV-seronegative. Each CDR3 is given with its conserved first and last residue. Each record gives: D gene, V gene, CDR3 length, CDR3 protein. A D gene is named only where the DNA matches it firmly.

D: TRBD1; V: TRBV9; length: 15; CDR3: CASSVGVGGGETQYF
D: NA; V: TRBV5-4; length: 14; CDR3: CASSLASGQETQYF
D: TRBD2; V: TRBV4-3; length: 18; CDR3: CASSARLAGGENTGELFF
D: NA; V: TRBV6-6; length: 14; CDR3: CASSSARQTGELFF
D: TRBD1; V: TRBV6-5; length: 15; CDR3: CASSGGGQGGETQYF
D: NA; V: TRBV5-4; length: 14; CDR3: CASSLGPGRYEQYF
D: NA; V: TRBV9; length: 14; CDR3: CASSVEGDTGELFF
D: TRBD1; V: TRBV7-2; length: 15; CDR3: CASSLWDSENQPQHF
D: TRBD2; V: TRBV7-2; length: 14; CDR3: CASSSRDYFYEQYF
D: TRBD1; V: TRBV10-3; length: 13; CDR3: CAIRTGTLGEQYF
D: NA; V: TRBV5-1; length: 16; CDR3: CASSSSPDINNEKLFF
D: NA; V: TRBV5-1; length: 15; CDR3: CASSLADAIDTEAFF
D: TRBD2; V: TRBV5-4; length: 15; CDR3: CASSRELAGSYEQYF
D: TRBD2; V: TRBV7-2; length: 17; CDR3: CASSPAGSLAGSNEQFF
D: TRBD2; V: TRBV19; length: 16; CDR3: CASSWGREEVTGELFF
D: NA; V: TRBV6-6; length: 13; CDR3: CASTYDGRDEQFF
D: NA; V: TRBV28; length: 17; CDR3: CAIFSGGQRSSYNEQFF
D: NA; V: TRBV9; length: 15; CDR3: CASSPIAGAHNEQFF
D: TRBD1; V: TRBV14; length: 13; CDR3: CASSQYRGDTQYF
D: TRBD2; V: TRBV19; length: 18; CDR3: CASSTRTSGDGRGNEQFF
D: TRBD1; V: TRBV27; length: 14; CDR3: CASSFLRQGAEAFF
D: NA; V: TRBV4-2; length: 17; CDR3: CASSQDNRVYGSDTQYF
D: NA; V: TRBV7-2; length: 16; CDR3: CASSLVPILSTDTQYF
D: NA; V: TRBV7-9; length: 16; CDR3: CASSSHQGRVYNEQFF
D: TRBD2; V: TRBV2; length: 15; CDR3: CASSDLREGKDTQYF
D: NA; V: TRBV27; length: 13; CDR3: CASSLSGPNEQFF
D: NA; V: TRBV4-1; length: 14; CDR3: CASSHSGQTYEQYF